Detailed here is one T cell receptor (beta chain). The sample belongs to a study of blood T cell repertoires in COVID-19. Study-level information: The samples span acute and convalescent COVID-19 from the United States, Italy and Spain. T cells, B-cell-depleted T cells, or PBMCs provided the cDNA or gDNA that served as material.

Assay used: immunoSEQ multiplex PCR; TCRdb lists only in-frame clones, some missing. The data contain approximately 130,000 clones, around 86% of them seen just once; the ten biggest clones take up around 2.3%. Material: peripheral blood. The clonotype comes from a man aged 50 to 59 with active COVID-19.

The DNA of the CDR3 is TGTGCCAGCAGGAGGAGACTAGTTCGAGACAATGAGCAGTTCTTC. Encoded protein: CASRRRLVRDNEQFF. The V and J genes are TRBV2 and TRBJ2-1, with D perhaps TRBD2 (6 bases). V was shortened by 6 bases and J by 5 bases, with 17 bases between the two germline ends. The CDR3 extends over 15 amino acids. From germline, CDR1 is SNHLY and CDR2 FYNNEI.